These T cell receptor beta chains were read from a single sample in a study of T cell clones after liver transplantation. TCRdb's table, derived via immunoSEQ multiplex PCR, lists solely in-frame clones and lacks some. This sample has tens of thousands of clones, with approximately 92% found just once. Sequencing was performed on CD4+ T cells from blood, taken approximately 27 months after liver transplant. These receptors were taken from a human patient who received a liver transplant. Part of the T cells may come from the graft donor. Each CDR3 is given with its conserved first and last residue. The order of the fields is clone size, D gene, V gene, J gene, CDR3 DNA, CDR3 protein. The D gene is left open where the match is weak. A clone size is listed for some rows: how often the clone was seen (once, few, many), or a class if it is expanded.

clone_size: NA
d_call: NA
v_call: TRBV5-1
j_call: TRBJ2-2
cdr3_nt: TGCGCCAGCAGCTTGGGGCAGTACACCGGGGAGCTGTTTTTT
cdr3_aa: CASSLGQYTGELFF

clone_size: once
d_call: NA
v_call: TRBV29-1
j_call: TRBJ2-1
cdr3_nt: TGCAGCGTTGATAGTCCTAGGACATCCTACAATGAGCAGTTCTTC
cdr3_aa: CSVDSPRTSYNEQFF

clone_size: NA
d_call: TRBD1
v_call: TRBV11-3
j_call: TRBJ2-7
cdr3_nt: TGTGCCAGCAGCTTGCCAGGGGGTTCAGGCGAGCAGTACTTC
cdr3_aa: CASSLPGGSGEQYF

clone_size: NA
d_call: TRBD1
v_call: TRBV7-8
j_call: TRBJ1-5
cdr3_nt: TGTGCCAGCAGCTTAGTTGCAGGGGGCTTTTCTGTTGGTCAGCCCCAGCATTTT
cdr3_aa: CASSLVAGGFSVGQPQHF

clone_size: NA
d_call: NA
v_call: TRBV7-2
j_call: TRBJ1-3
cdr3_nt: TGTGCCAGCAGCCCACAGCAGACAGCTGGAAACACCATATATTTT
cdr3_aa: CASSPQQTAGNTIYF

clone_size: NA
d_call: NA
v_call: TRBV5-5
j_call: TRBJ2-1
cdr3_nt: TGTGCCAGCAGCCACCAGATCGACAATGAGCAGTTCTTC
cdr3_aa: CASSHQIDNEQFF

clone_size: NA
d_call: NA
v_call: TRBV27
j_call: TRBJ1-1
cdr3_nt: TGTGCCAGCAGTTTATGGGACGGCACTGAAGCTTTCTTT
cdr3_aa: CASSLWDGTEAFF

clone_size: NA
d_call: NA
v_call: TRBV7-9
j_call: TRBJ2-5
cdr3_nt: TGTGCCAGCAGCTTATGGGAGACCCAGTACTTC
cdr3_aa: CASSLWETQYF

clone_size: NA
d_call: NA
v_call: TRBV19
j_call: TRBJ1-4
cdr3_nt: TGTGCCAGTAGTATACGGGGACTGAGTGAAAAACTGTTTTTT
cdr3_aa: CASSIRGLSEKLFF

clone_size: NA
d_call: NA
v_call: TRBV15
j_call: TRBJ2-1
cdr3_nt: TGTGCCACCAGCAGAGTGATAGCTGGGGATGAGCAGTTCTTC
cdr3_aa: CATSRVIAGDEQFF

clone_size: NA
d_call: TRBD2
v_call: TRBV5-4
j_call: TRBJ2-7
cdr3_nt: TGTGCCAGCAGAGCGGGGACTAGCGAAACCTACGAGCAGTACTTC
cdr3_aa: CASRAGTSETYEQYF

clone_size: NA
d_call: NA
v_call: TRBV28
j_call: TRBJ1-1
cdr3_nt: TGTGCCAGCATTCCGGGCACAGTACTGAACACTGAAGCTTTCTTT
cdr3_aa: CASIPGTVLNTEAFF

clone_size: NA
d_call: TRBD1
v_call: TRBV5-6
j_call: TRBJ1-2
cdr3_nt: TGTGCCAGCAGCCCCGACAGGGGAGGCTATGGCTACACCTTC
cdr3_aa: CASSPDRGGYGYTF

clone_size: NA
d_call: TRBD2
v_call: TRBV4-2
j_call: TRBJ2-2
cdr3_nt: TGTGCCAGCAGCCAAGATTGGGCGGGAGGGCCGAACACCGGGGAGCTGTTTTTT
cdr3_aa: CASSQDWAGGPNTGELFF

clone_size: NA
d_call: TRBD2
v_call: TRBV7-8
j_call: TRBJ2-1
cdr3_nt: TGTGCCAGCAGCTCCAGGCGGACTAGCAATGAGCAGTTCTTC
cdr3_aa: CASSSRRTSNEQFF

clone_size: NA
d_call: TRBD1
v_call: TRBV7-3
j_call: TRBJ2-6
cdr3_nt: TGTGCCAGCAGCTCTCCTCCGGGACAGGGTTTTACTGGGGCCAACGTCCTGACTTTC
cdr3_aa: CASSSPPGQGFTGANVLTF

clone_size: NA
d_call: NA
v_call: TRBV11-2
j_call: TRBJ2-1
cdr3_nt: TGTGCCAGCAGCTCAGCGGACAGTAATGAGCAGTTCTTC
cdr3_aa: CASSSADSNEQFF

clone_size: NA
d_call: NA
v_call: TRBV30
j_call: TRBJ2-4
cdr3_nt: TGTGCCTGGACCCCGAGGAGGGGAAACATTCAGTACTTC
cdr3_aa: CAWTPRRGNIQYF

clone_size: NA
d_call: NA
v_call: TRBV7-2
j_call: TRBJ1-1
cdr3_nt: TGTGCCAGCAGCTTTACAGGTAACACTGAAGCTTTCTTT
cdr3_aa: CASSFTGNTEAFF

clone_size: NA
d_call: NA
v_call: TRBV29-1
j_call: TRBJ1-1
cdr3_nt: TGCAGCGTTGAAGATTGGCCTCGGACTGAAGCTTTCTTT
cdr3_aa: CSVEDWPRTEAFF

clone_size: NA
d_call: NA
v_call: TRBV9
j_call: TRBJ2-2
cdr3_nt: TGTGCCAGCAGCGTAGGGAGGCCGGGCACCGGGGAGCTGTTTTTT
cdr3_aa: CASSVGRPGTGELFF

clone_size: NA
d_call: TRBD2
v_call: TRBV11-3
j_call: TRBJ2-1
cdr3_nt: TGTGCCAGCAGCTTAGATCCCCGGATTGGGACTAGCGGGATGTACAATGAGCAGTTCTTC
cdr3_aa: CASSLDPRIGTSGMYNEQFF

clone_size: NA
d_call: TRBD1
v_call: TRBV9
j_call: TRBJ2-3
cdr3_nt: TGTGCCAGCAGCGTGACAGGGCTTACCACAGATACGCAGTATTTT
cdr3_aa: CASSVTGLTTDTQYF

clone_size: NA
d_call: NA
v_call: TRBV16
j_call: TRBJ1-1
cdr3_nt: TGTGCCAGCAGCCAACAATGGAACACTGAAGCTTTCTTT
cdr3_aa: CASSQQWNTEAFF

clone_size: NA
d_call: NA
v_call: TRBV5-1
j_call: TRBJ2-1
cdr3_nt: TGCGCCAGCAGCTTGTACTCAGACAATGAGCAGTTCTTC
cdr3_aa: CASSLYSDNEQFF

clone_size: NA
d_call: TRBD2
v_call: TRBV7-6
j_call: TRBJ2-1
cdr3_nt: TGTGCCAGCAGCCTCCAGGCGGGAGGAGGATACAATGAGCAGTTCTTC
cdr3_aa: CASSLQAGGGYNEQFF

clone_size: NA
d_call: TRBD2
v_call: TRBV28
j_call: TRBJ2-5
cdr3_nt: TGTGCCAGCAGTGTACCCGGGACTAACCAAGAGACCCAGTACTTC
cdr3_aa: CASSVPGTNQETQYF

clone_size: NA
d_call: NA
v_call: TRBV7-9
j_call: TRBJ1-4
cdr3_nt: TGTGCCAGCAGCTTACTTCAGGCAACTAATGAAAAACTGTTTTTT
cdr3_aa: CASSLLQATNEKLFF

clone_size: NA
d_call: TRBD1
v_call: TRBV19
j_call: TRBJ1-5
cdr3_nt: TGTGCCAGTAGTACGACAGGGGGCAATCAGCCCCAGCATTTT
cdr3_aa: CASSTTGGNQPQHF

clone_size: NA
d_call: NA
v_call: TRBV7-2
j_call: TRBJ2-7
cdr3_nt: TGTGCCAGCAGACCCGGGACCAAAAGCTCCTACGAGCAGTACTTC
cdr3_aa: CASRPGTKSSYEQYF

clone_size: NA
d_call: NA
v_call: TRBV6-5
j_call: TRBJ2-5
cdr3_nt: TGTGCCAGCAGATCTTACCCTAGCGTCCAAGAGACCCAGTACTTC
cdr3_aa: CASRSYPSVQETQYF

clone_size: NA
d_call: NA
v_call: TRBV28
j_call: TRBJ2-7
cdr3_nt: TGTGCCAGCCGCGACCAGAGGCGGGAGCAGTACTTC
cdr3_aa: CASRDQRREQYF

clone_size: NA
d_call: NA
v_call: TRBV15
j_call: TRBJ2-7
cdr3_nt: TGTGCCACCAGCAGAGATGACGCGGGGAGGTACGAGCAGTACTTC
cdr3_aa: CATSRDDAGRYEQYF

clone_size: NA
d_call: NA
v_call: TRBV9
j_call: TRBJ1-4
cdr3_nt: TGTGCCAGCAGCGTAGGGTTCCTTGCAACTAATGAAAAACTGTTTTTT
cdr3_aa: CASSVGFLATNEKLFF

clone_size: NA
d_call: TRBD1
v_call: TRBV5-1
j_call: TRBJ1-1
cdr3_nt: TGCGCCAGCAGCTACTCAGGGGGTGTGAACACTGAAGCTTTCTTT
cdr3_aa: CASSYSGGVNTEAFF

clone_size: NA
d_call: TRBD1
v_call: TRBV5-1
j_call: TRBJ2-4
cdr3_nt: TGCGCCAGCAGCTCCGACAGGGGAGGCATTCAGTACTTC
cdr3_aa: CASSSDRGGIQYF

clone_size: NA
d_call: NA
v_call: TRBV2
j_call: TRBJ2-3
cdr3_nt: TGTGCCAGCAGTGATTACGTACTAGCTGGGGCGGCAGATACGCAGTATTTT
cdr3_aa: CASSDYVLAGAADTQYF

clone_size: NA
d_call: NA
v_call: TRBV10-2
j_call: TRBJ1-1
cdr3_nt: TGCGCCAGCAGGCCCCTCTCCGGGGGGACTGAAGCTTTCTTT
cdr3_aa: CASRPLSGGTEAFF

clone_size: NA
d_call: NA
v_call: TRBV18
j_call: TRBJ1-2
cdr3_nt: TGTGCCAGCTCAGAGAAGGGGACATCCTATGGCTACACCTTC
cdr3_aa: CASSEKGTSYGYTF

clone_size: once
d_call: TRBD1
v_call: TRBV2
j_call: TRBJ2-7
cdr3_nt: TGTGCCAGCAGTGACTGGTCCGGGACAGGGGAAGGCGAGCAGTACTTC
cdr3_aa: CASSDWSGTGEGEQYF

clone_size: NA
d_call: NA
v_call: TRBV6-1
j_call: TRBJ1-5
cdr3_nt: TGTGCCAGCAGTGAAAAAGGGACATCTTATAGCAATCAGCCCCAGCATTTT
cdr3_aa: CASSEKGTSYSNQPQHF

clone_size: NA
d_call: NA
v_call: TRBV10-3
j_call: TRBJ1-4
cdr3_nt: TGTGCCATCAGTGGGAGTGGGGGTCCCAATGAAAAACTGTTTTTT
cdr3_aa: CAISGSGGPNEKLFF

clone_size: NA
d_call: NA
v_call: TRBV27
j_call: TRBJ2-7
cdr3_nt: TGTGCCAGCAGTTCCCGGAGGGGCGAGCAGTACTTC
cdr3_aa: CASSSRRGEQYF

clone_size: NA
d_call: NA
v_call: TRBV7-3
j_call: TRBJ2-3
cdr3_nt: TGTGCCAGCAGCATCGATGGGACAGATACGCAGTATTTT
cdr3_aa: CASSIDGTDTQYF

clone_size: NA
d_call: TRBD2
v_call: TRBV7-9
j_call: TRBJ2-5
cdr3_nt: TGTGCCAGCAGCGTCGGCGGGAGGAAAGAGACCCAGTACTTC
cdr3_aa: CASSVGGRKETQYF

clone_size: NA
d_call: TRBD1
v_call: TRBV28
j_call: TRBJ1-5
cdr3_nt: TGTGCCAGCAGCATACGGGACAGTAGCAATCAGCCCCAGCATTTT
cdr3_aa: CASSIRDSSNQPQHF

clone_size: NA
d_call: TRBD2
v_call: TRBV5-4
j_call: TRBJ2-3
cdr3_nt: TGTGCCAGCAGCTTTAGCGGGAGCACAGATACGCAGTATTTT
cdr3_aa: CASSFSGSTDTQYF

clone_size: NA
d_call: NA
v_call: TRBV7-8
j_call: TRBJ1-1
cdr3_nt: TGTGCCAGCAGCCCACGACCCTCGGGCGGGAACACTGAAGCTTTCTTT
cdr3_aa: CASSPRPSGGNTEAFF

clone_size: NA
d_call: TRBD2
v_call: TRBV11-1
j_call: TRBJ2-3
cdr3_nt: TGTGCCAGCAGCTTAGCTTCCGGGACTAGCGGGAGGGCCACAGATACGCAGTATTTT
cdr3_aa: CASSLASGTSGRATDTQYF

clone_size: once
d_call: TRBD2
v_call: TRBV29-1
j_call: TRBJ2-1
cdr3_nt: TGCAGCGTTGAAGGAGGGGAAGTCTCAGGAACTAGCGGTAGATCCTACAATGAGCAGTTCTTC
cdr3_aa: CSVEGGEVSGTSGRSYNEQFF

clone_size: NA
d_call: NA
v_call: TRBV6-1
j_call: TRBJ1-3
cdr3_nt: TGTGCCAGCAGTGAGGCCTTGGGAATCTCTGGAAACACCATATATTTT
cdr3_aa: CASSEALGISGNTIYF

clone_size: once
d_call: TRBD1
v_call: TRBV5-6
j_call: TRBJ2-7
cdr3_nt: TGTGCCAGCAGCTCGGGCGGACAGGGAGCATCGTACGAGCAGTACTTC
cdr3_aa: CASSSGGQGASYEQYF

clone_size: NA
d_call: NA
v_call: TRBV7-6
j_call: TRBJ1-3
cdr3_nt: TGTGCCAGCAGCTTGGGACAAGTCGTTCGCTCTGGAAACACCATATATTTT
cdr3_aa: CASSLGQVVRSGNTIYF

clone_size: NA
d_call: NA
v_call: TRBV30
j_call: TRBJ1-2
cdr3_nt: TGTGCTACCACAGGAGAAGGTGGCTACACCTTC
cdr3_aa: CATTGEGGYTF

clone_size: NA
d_call: NA
v_call: TRBV29-1
j_call: TRBJ1-2
cdr3_nt: TGCAGCGGTTGGGAGGGGAACTATGGCTACACCTTC
cdr3_aa: CSGWEGNYGYTF

clone_size: NA
d_call: NA
v_call: TRBV7-2
j_call: TRBJ2-3
cdr3_nt: TGTGCCAGCAGCCGCTTGGGCCCCGCGGATACGCAGTATTTT
cdr3_aa: CASSRLGPADTQYF

clone_size: once
d_call: TRBD2
v_call: TRBV7-2
j_call: TRBJ2-5
cdr3_nt: TGTGCCAGCACCATCGGGGGGCAAGAGACCCAGTACTTC
cdr3_aa: CASTIGGQETQYF